The 20 T cell receptor beta chains listed next were all sequenced from one sample in a study of human CD8 memory T cell subsets. UMI-labeled 5' RACE was used, and it produced the TCR beta libraries. From its re-call of the 5' RACE reads, TCRdb lists each CDR3 protein once, without DNA. This sample's table has about 9,300 distinct CDR3 sequences. Material for sequencing was CD8+ T cells from PBMCs. The receptors shown here come from a human donor in good health.

The gene calls are TRBV6-2 or TRBV6-3 and TRBJ2-1. The CDR3 loop spans 11 amino acids. Germline lookup yields CDR1 MNHEY and CDR2 SVGEGT. The CDR3 here is CASSWVNEQFF.

The chain carries TRBV6-2 or TRBV6-3 and TRBJ2-5; with no DNA, the TCRdb D assignment of TRBD2 cannot be verified. Germline V lookup: CDR1 MNHEY, CDR2 SVGEGT. The CDR3 contains 15 residues. This CDR3 reads CASSSTSGGAETQYF.

This chain links TRBV12-3 or TRBV12-4 with TRBJ2-5; TCRdb picks TRBD1, but there is no DNA to check that call. The CDR3 extends over 12 amino acids. The chain's CDR3 is CASMGVRETQYF.

The chain uses TRBV28 and TRBJ2-1; TCRdb returns TRBD1, unconfirmable since there is no DNA. CDR3 length: 16 amino acids. CDR1 is MDHEN, CDR2 SYDVKM, per germline. The CDR3 sequence: CASSFSQGRRYNEQFF.

The rearrangement uses TRBV4-3 and TRBJ1-2; TCRdb's D call, TRBD1, is unchecked because there is no DNA. CDR1 LGHNA and CDR2 YSLEER come from the germline V gene. This CDR3 comprises 14 residues. The CDR3 loop is CASSHFVEGEGYTF.

V and J are TRBV4-3 and TRBJ1-1. Germline V gene data show CDR1 as LGHNA and CDR2 as YSLEER. The CDR3 has 15 residues. The CDR3 spells CASSAGLKLQTEAFF.

The rearrangement links TRBV4-3 to TRBJ2-7; the TRBD2 assignment by TCRdb is unverifiable without DNA. CDR3 length: 15 residues. In germline, CDR1 is LGHNA, CDR2 YSLEER. The CDR3 reads CASSQDTGGPDEQYF.

Measured by frequency, this clonotype is medium-sized (0.01 to 0.1%). The rearrangement uses TRBV5-5 and TRBJ1-1; the D call of TRBD1 rests on TCRdb alone, since no DNA is present to check it. CDR3 size: 15 residues. CDR1 SGHKS and CDR2 YYEKEE come from the germline V gene (reference sequence). The CDR3 loop is CASSPTGSANTEAFF.

The rearrangement joins TRBV6-5 to TRBJ2-3; the D call from TCRdb, TRBD2, cannot be confirmed without DNA. Germline CDR1 and CDR2: MNHEY and SVGAGI. The CDR3 is made up of 16 amino acids. CDR3 amino acids: CASSVGRAGERNTQYF.

Measured by frequency, this clonotype is medium-sized (0.01 to 0.1%). The CDR3 sequence is CASSRGSTGELFF. V usage is TRBV28 and J usage is TRBJ2-2; lacking DNA, the TRBD1 call made by TCRdb goes unchecked. Germline assignment: CDR1 MDHEN and CDR2 SYDVKM. The CDR3 is 13 amino acids.

Here the CDR3 reads CASSSTGGNSPLHF. The V call is TRBV5-1, the J call TRBJ1-6; without DNA, the TCRdb call of TRBD1 cannot be checked. Germline CDR1 reads SGHRS; CDR2 reads YFSETQ. This CDR3 spans 14 amino acids.

This clonotype counts as medium-sized by frequency. The chain couples TRBV7-8 to TRBJ2-3; TCRdb indicates TRBD1, and absent DNA this call remains unverified. There are 18 residues in the CDR3. Germline V gene lookup returns CDR1 SGHVS and CDR2 FQNEAQ. CDR3 in amino acids: CASSLGASGGTPFRTQYF.

The gene calls are TRBV29-1 and TRBJ1-1; the TRBD1 assignment by TCRdb is unverifiable without DNA. The CDR3 runs 14 residues. From germline, CDR1 is SQVTM and CDR2 ANQGSEA. This CDR3 reads CSADGVIPNTEAFF.

This chain links TRBV29-1 with TRBJ2-5; TCRdb reports TRBD2, a call that lacks DNA to check it against. CDR1 and CDR2 (germline): SQVTM, ANQGSEA. The CDR3 consists of 14 residues. The CDR3 reads CSVVGREEEETQYF.

The V and J genes are TRBV12-3 or TRBV12-4 and TRBJ2-1; TCRdb designates TRBD1, a call that cannot be tested without DNA. The CDR3 loop spans 16 amino acids. The CDR3 loop is CASSLSRGRLKNEQFF.

This clonotype is called medium-sized based on its frequency. This CDR3 is CSVIFSGSSYNEQFF. This chain connects TRBV29-1 to TRBJ2-1; the TCRdb D gene call, TRBD2, has no DNA to confirm it. Germline V gives CDR1 SQVTM, CDR2 ANQGSEA. The CDR3 length is 15 residues.

The chain employs TRBV7-3 and TRBJ2-1; the TCRdb call, TRBD1, lacks DNA for checking. The CDR3 runs 14 residues. CDR1 is SGHTA and CDR2 is FQGTGA in the germline V gene. CDR3 sequence: CASSLAPYDNEQFF.

The chain combines TRBV6-2 or TRBV6-3 with TRBJ2-1; TCRdb's D gene call, TRBD2, goes unchecked for lack of DNA. From germline, CDR1 is MNHEY and CDR2 SVGEGT. CDR3 length: 15 residues. The CDR3 spells CASSRSGGKLNEQFF.

The chain recombines TRBV4-3 with TRBJ2-2; TCRdb designates TRBD2, a call that cannot be tested without DNA. The germline V gene encodes CDR1 LGHNA and CDR2 YSLEER. The CDR3 is 17 residues long. The CDR3 loop is CASSQEHRAKNTGELFF.

V and J are TRBV29-1 and TRBJ2-7; lacking DNA, the TRBD1 call made by TCRdb goes unchecked. This CDR3 comprises 13 residues. Germline lookup yields CDR1 SQVTM and CDR2 ANQGSEA. The CDR3: CSAYVGTGNEQYF.